This T cell receptor (beta chain) emerged from a study of blood T cell repertoires in COVID-19. Turning to the study itself: PBMCs, B-cell-depleted T cells, or T cells provided the cDNA or gDNA that made up the material.

Some clones are missing from TCRdb's copy, which holds only in-frame ones; the method was immunoSEQ multiplex PCR. The repertoire holds 150,000 or so clones, more than 65% seen once, with roughly 5.7% in the top ten. Participant-given clinical history determined each cohort assignment. This CDR3 is 12 amino acids long. V lost 4 bases and J 12 bases, leaving 13 bases between the germline ends. The V gene's germline CDR1 is SGHAT and CDR2 FQNNGV. The chain employs TRBV11-2 and TRBJ1-5, with D perhaps TRBD1 (6 bases). This receptor was obtained from a woman in her thirties or forties with acute COVID-19. Sequencing was performed on PBMCs or T cells enriched from blood (not recorded which). The CDR3, as DNA: TGTGCCAGCAGCTCGTCCAGGGGTAACCAGCATTTT. As protein: CASSSSRGNQHF.